These 23 T cell receptor beta chains share one sample of origin, sequenced in a study of cytomegalovirus exposure and HLA in healthy donors. Primers included in the PCR were 60 Vbeta and 13 Jbeta primers. The table came from immunoSEQ multiplex PCR; TCRdb's copy has only in-frame clones and leaves some out. The table has approximately 120,000 clones, 73% seen once. Sequences were obtained from PBMCs. Every receptor here comes from a man aged 55-75 years in good health and CMV-seropositive.

The rearrangement uses TRBV19 and TRBJ1-2, with D possibly being TRBD1 (6 bases). The CDR3 is 12 amino acids. Germline CDR1 and CDR2: LNHDA and SQIVND (reference sequence). CDR3 sequence reads: CVCQGLLGGYTF. DNA of the CDR3: TGTGTCTGTCAGGGGCTCCTTGGAGGCTACACCTTC.

The chain carries TRBV4-2 and TRBJ1-1; D unclear. Germline CDR1 and CDR2: LGHNA and YNFKEQ. V lost 4 bases, J lost 1 base, and 10 bases lay in between. This CDR3 contains 14 residues. CDR3 protein: CASSRVGGNTEAFF. The CDR3 nucleotides are TGTGCCAGCAGCCGAGTCGGCGGGAACACTGAAGCTTTCTTT.

This chain links TRBV18 with TRBJ2-3; 9 positions agree with TRBD1. Per germline, CDR1 KGHSH and CDR2 LQKENI. Trimming at V came to 3 bases and at J to 1 base, leaving 8 bases not matched to a gene. This CDR3 region has 17 residues. CDR3 sequence reads: CASSPAGTGRGTDTQYF. The CDR3 nucleotides read TGTGCCAGCTCACCGGCCGGGACAGGGAGGGGCACAGATACGCAGTATTTT.

The rearrangement joins TRBV9 to TRBJ1-2; D may be TRBD1 (6 bases). This CDR3 contains 14 residues. From germline, CDR1 is SGDLS and CDR2 YYNGEE. V dropped 2 bases and J dropped 0 bases, with 8 bases sitting between them. In DNA form, the CDR3 reads TGTGCCAGCAGCGTTGGACAGACTAACTATGGCTACACCTTC. It is translated as CASSVGQTNYGYTF.

V usage is TRBV10-3 and J usage is TRBJ1-1; D gene unclear. The CDR3 sequence is 16 residues long. Looked up from germline, CDR1 is ENHRY and CDR2 is SYGVKD. V dropped 3 bases and J dropped 0 bases, with 14 bases sitting between them. Written as DNA, the CDR3 is TGTGCCATCAGTGATAACGTCCGAAACATGAACACTGAAGCTTTCTTT. Protein: CAISDNVRNMNTEAFF.

The gene calls are TRBV18 and TRBJ2-3; D might be TRBD2 (5 bases). This CDR3 comprises 12 residues. V was clipped by 1 base and J by 11 bases, with 10 bases between them. The germline CDR1 and CDR2 sequences are KGHSH and LQKENI. CDR3 nucleotides: TGTGCCAGCTCACCACTACTAGAAGAGCAGTATTTT. Translation gives CASSPLLEEQYF. Variable domain in full (rest from reference TRBV18 and TRBJ2-3): NAGVMQNPRHLVRRRGQEARLRCSPMKGHSHVYWYRQLPEEGLKFMVYLQKENIIDESGMPKERFSAEFPKEGPSILRIQQVVRGDSAAYFCASSPLLEEQYFGPGTRLTVL.

The CDR3 protein is CASSQVGGNGYTF. The DNA for the CDR3 is TGCGCCAGCAGCCAAGTTGGGGGCAATGGCTACACCTTC. The chain joins TRBV4-1 to TRBJ1-2; a weak D match, TRBD1 (6 bases). The CDR3 has 13 amino acids. CDR1 and CDR2 from the germline V gene are MGHRA and YSYEKL. The V and J ends lost 1 base and 6 bases respectively, with 9 bases between them.

This chain joins TRBV18 and TRBJ2-1; 7 bases agree with TRBD1. In germline, CDR1 is KGHSH, CDR2 LQKENI. This CDR3 is built from 14 residues. V gave up 6 bases and J gave up 3 bases; unmatched junction bases: 5. CDR3 DNA sequence: TGTGCCAGCTCGATATGGGACAGCTACAATGAGCAGTTCTTC. Translating gives CASSIWDSYNEQFF. Variable domain in full (rest from reference TRBV18 and TRBJ2-1): NAGVMQNPRHLVRRRGQEARLRCSPMKGHSHVYWYRQLPEEGLKFMVYLQKENIIDESGMPKERFSAEFPKEGPSILRIQQVVRGDSAAYFCASSIWDSYNEQFFGPGTRLTVL.

V usage is TRBV5-4 and J usage is TRBJ1-1; 9 nucleotides match TRBD1. The CDR3 loop spans 15 amino acids. The junction had 7 bases not matched to a gene; V was cut back by 4 bases and J by 3 bases. In germline, CDR1 is SGHNT, CDR2 YYREEE (reference sequence). CDR3 coding DNA: TGTGCCAGCAGCCGAACCGGGACAGGGCACACTGAAGCTTTCTTT. It yields the protein CASSRTGTGHTEAFF.

The J gene is TRBJ2-6, the V gene TRBV2; D is unclear. Trimming left V 2 bases short and J 2 bases short, with 7 bases between. This CDR3 has 15 amino acids. Germline CDR1 is SNHLY and CDR2 is FYNNEI. The CDR3 DNA is TGTGCCAGCAGTGAATTTGTCACTGGGGCCAACGTCCTGACTTTC. The encoded protein is CASSEFVTGANVLTF.

The chain has TRBV18 and TRBJ1-1; D is possibly TRBD1 (6 bases). The CDR3 length is 17 residues. Between the trimmed V and J ends, which lost 0 bases and 0 bases, there was a span of 14 bases. Germline lookup yields CDR1 KGHSH and CDR2 LQKENI. CDR3 DNA sequence: TGTGCCAGCTCACCACCGGGGTTTGGGGGCTTGAACACTGAAGCTTTCTTT. Its translation: CASSPPGFGGLNTEAFF. Together with reference TRBV18 and TRBJ1-1, the CDR3 gives the full variable domain: NAGVMQNPRHLVRRRGQEARLRCSPMKGHSHVYWYRQLPEEGLKFMVYLQKENIIDESGMPKERFSAEFPKEGPSILRIQQVVRGDSAAYFCASSPPGFGGLNTEAFFGQGTRLTVV.

V gene TRBV28 combines with J gene TRBJ1-3; 8 positions agree with TRBD1. Germline V gene data show CDR1 as MDHEN and CDR2 as SYDVKM. The CDR3 contains 15 residues. With V trimmed by 3 bases and J by 7 bases, 8 bases remained unmatched. CDR3 DNA: TGTGCCAGCAGTTTCCGCTGGACAGGGAGGAACACCATATATTTT. This codes for CASSFRWTGRNTIYF.

J is TRBJ1-1 and V is TRBV7-3; D might be TRBD1 (5 bases). This CDR3 region has 16 residues. V was trimmed by 1 base and J by 6 bases, leaving 18 bases between them. Germline V gene lookup returns CDR1 SGHTA and CDR2 FQGTGA. In DNA form, the CDR3 reads TGTGCCAGCAGCTTAAGCGGGGGAAACTTTGTGGCTGAAGCTTTCTTT. As protein: CASSLSGGNFVAEAFF.

V usage is TRBV30 and J usage is TRBJ1-4; D is undetermined. CDR3 length: 14 amino acids. The V and J ends lost 5 bases and 3 bases respectively, with 13 bases between them. Germline loops: CDR1 GTSNPN, CDR2 SVGIG (reference sequence). This chain's CDR3 is CAWALGGSNEKLFF. CDR3 nucleotide sequence: TGTGCCTGGGCGCTGGGAGGGTCTAATGAAAAACTGTTTTTT.

This chain links TRBV29-1 with TRBJ2-5, with 7 positions matching TRBD2. CDR1 and CDR2 from the germline V gene are SQVTM and ANQGSEA. V gave up 4 bases and J gave up 2 bases; unmatched junction bases: 7. This CDR3 is 14 amino acids long. CDR3 sequence reads: CSVGPSGGQETQYF. The CDR3 DNA reads TGCAGCGTTGGCCCGTCGGGGGGTCAAGAGACCCAGTACTTC.

This chain uses TRBV5-4 with TRBJ1-5, with TRBD1 matching over 10 bases. The CDR3 contains 19 residues. With 4 bases clipped from V and 0 bases from J, the junction kept 13 bases outside the gene matches. The germline V gene encodes CDR1 SGHNT and CDR2 YYREEE (reference sequence). This CDR3 reads CASSGGTGAEDFSNQPQHF. The CDR3 DNA sequence: TGTGCCAGCAGCGGCGGGACAGGGGCCGAGGATTTTAGCAATCAGCCCCAGCATTTT. The full variable domain, completed using reference TRBV5-4 and TRBJ1-5, is ETGVTQSPTHLIKTRGQQVTLRCSSQSGHNTVSWYQQALGQGPQFIFQYYREEENGRGNFPPRFSGLQFPNYSSELNVNALELDDSALYLCASSGGTGAEDFSNQPQHFGDGTRLSIL.

This clone was observed a single time. Written as DNA, the CDR3 is TGTGCCTGGAGTTCCAACGGACATAGTAATGAAAAACTGTTTTTT. This encodes CAWSSNGHSNEKLFF. The rearrangement links TRBV30 to TRBJ1-4, with D tentatively TRBD1 (5 bases). Germline CDR1 GTSNPN, CDR2 SVGIG (reference sequence). The CDR3 covers 15 residues. V lost 2 bases, J lost 4 bases, and 14 bases lay in between.

This chain connects TRBV27 to TRBJ2-7; 9 bases are shared with TRBD1. In germline, CDR1 is MNHEY, CDR2 SMNVEV (reference sequence). Losses at the gene ends were 8 bases for V and 6 bases for J; bases not matched to a gene: 11. This CDR3 is 14 amino acids long. DNA for the CDR3: TGTGCCAGCGCCCACAGGGGGCCCCCGGGCGAGCAGTACTTC. The encoded protein is CASAHRGPPGEQYF.

This clone occurred a few times. The chain carries TRBV2 and TRBJ1-5, with 8 bases identical to TRBD1. Germline trimming cut 3 bases from V and 0 bases from J; bases unmatched to any gene: 10. Germline values: CDR1 SNHLY, CDR2 FYNNEI. CDR3 length: 18 amino acids. As DNA, the CDR3 is TGTGCCAGCAGTGATCCCCCGGGACAGGCATATAGCAATCAGCCCCAGCATTTT. Translation gives CASSDPPGQAYSNQPQHF.

This chain connects TRBV6-6 to TRBJ2-5; TRBD2 is a possible D gene (6 bases). The ends were cut back, 2 bases at V and 1 base at J, with 8 bases in the middle. CDR1 and CDR2 (germline): MNHNY, SVGAGI (reference sequence). This CDR3 is built from 14 residues. CDR3 region: CASSYGDSQETQYF. CDR3 coding DNA: TGTGCCAGCAGTTACGGGGACTCCCAAGAGACCCAGTACTTC.

The chain is built from TRBV11-1 and TRBJ2-3, with D possibly TRBD2 on 7 matching bases. CDR3 length equals 15 residues. V lost 1 base and J lost 7, with 15 bases in between. Germline V gene lookup returns CDR1 SGHAT and CDR2 FQDESV (reference sequence). CDR3 DNA sequence: TGTGCCAGCAGCTTAGGTGCGGGGGCCCCTCATACGCAGTATTTT. Translation gives CASSLGAGAPHTQYF.

The chain recombines TRBV7-9 with TRBJ1-4; a possible D gene is TRBD1 (5 bases). CDR3 size: 14 residues. Germline lookup yields CDR1 SEHNR and CDR2 FQNEAQ (reference sequence). With 0 bases removed from V and 8 bases from J, the gap between germline ends came to 10 bases. The CDR3 sequence: CASSLAAAGEKLFF. CDR3 nucleotides: TGTGCCAGCAGCTTAGCGGCAGCAGGGGAAAAACTGTTTTTT.

V usage is TRBV7-5 and J usage is TRBJ1-3; the DNA was not used to check the table's D call, TRBD1. TRBV7-5 is designated a pseudogene. The CDR3 is made up of 18 amino acids. The CDR3, as DNA: TGTGCCAGAAGCTTTGGGACAGGGAAGAAATTATGTGGAAACACCATATATTTT. Residues: CARSFGTGKKLCGNTIYF.